The rows below give T cell receptor beta chains drawn from one sample of a study of early T cells in non-severe SARS-CoV-2 infection. TCRdb redid the calling of the 5' RACE reads with MiXCR, one entry per CDR3 protein. The sample records fewer than 75,000 distinct CDR3 sequences, 18% being singletons. The specimen was whole blood, collected at baseline. These TCRs come from an adult who was a healthcare worker with PCR-confirmed SARS-CoV-2 infection or an uninfected control (not recorded which). Both conserved end residues are part of each CDR3. The order of the fields is clone size, V gene, D gene, J gene, CDR3 protein, CDR3 DNA. D genes are given only for firm matches. The size entry is marked missing in some rows and otherwise reads once, few, many or a size class.

clone size: -; V gene: TRBV7-2; D gene: -; J gene: TRBJ1-2; CDR3 protein: CASSLVSAGVSYGYTF; CDR3 DNA: TGTGCCAGCAGCTTAGTCAGTGCAGGGGTGAGCTATGGCTACACCTTC
clone size: -; V gene: TRBV7-2; D gene: -; J gene: TRBJ1-5; CDR3 protein: CASSLGPGSQPQHF; CDR3 DNA: TGTGCCAGCAGCTTAGGGCCAGGGAGTCAGCCCCAGCATTTT
clone size: -; V gene: TRBV12-5; D gene: -; J gene: TRBJ2-2; CDR3 protein: CASGLDTYTGELFF; CDR3 DNA: TGTGCTAGTGGTTTGGACACCTACACCGGGGAGCTGTTTTTT
clone size: -; V gene: TRBV7-9; D gene: TRBD1; J gene: TRBJ1-5; CDR3 protein: CASSRGTGANQPQHF; CDR3 DNA: TGTGCCAGCAGCCGTGGAACAGGGGCAAATCAGCCCCAGCATTTT
clone size: -; V gene: TRBV5-1; D gene: -; J gene: TRBJ2-4; CDR3 protein: CASSQRGDTIQYF; CDR3 DNA: TGCGCCAGCAGCCAACGAGGGGACACCATTCAGTACTTC
clone size: -; V gene: TRBV7-2; D gene: -; J gene: TRBJ1-2; CDR3 protein: CASSARYGYTF; CDR3 DNA: TGTGCCAGCAGCGCCCGCTATGGCTACACCTTC
clone size: -; V gene: TRBV6-1; D gene: -; J gene: TRBJ2-3; CDR3 protein: CASSDVGQAAPPSDTQYF; CDR3 DNA: TGTGCCAGCAGCGATGTGGGCCAAGCGGCCCCACCTTCAGATACGCAGTATTTT
clone size: few; V gene: TRBV5-1; D gene: TRBD1; J gene: TRBJ2-3; CDR3 protein: CASSLPTGILGDTQYF; CDR3 DNA: TGCGCCAGCAGCCTCCCGACAGGGATCTTAGGAGATACGCAGTATTTT
clone size: -; V gene: TRBV7-8; D gene: -; J gene: TRBJ1-1; CDR3 protein: CASSLAPQANTEAFF; CDR3 DNA: TGTGCCAGCAGCTTAGCGCCACAGGCGAACACTGAAGCTTTCTTT
clone size: many; V gene: TRBV2; D gene: TRBD1; J gene: TRBJ1-1; CDR3 protein: CASSYRGTEAFF; CDR3 DNA: TGTGCCAGCAGTTACAGGGGAACTGAAGCTTTCTTT
clone size: -; V gene: TRBV5-1; D gene: -; J gene: TRBJ1-1; CDR3 protein: CASSLDRGFMNTEAFF; CDR3 DNA: TGCGCCAGCAGCTTGGACCGCGGATTTATGAACACTGAAGCTTTCTTT
clone size: -; V gene: TRBV7-9; D gene: -; J gene: TRBJ2-3; CDR3 protein: CASSTHHSRSQVWDTQYF; CDR3 DNA: TGTGCCAGCAGCACCCACCATTCCCGGAGCCAGGTGTGGGATACGCAGTATTTT
clone size: few; V gene: TRBV27; D gene: -; J gene: TRBJ2-5; CDR3 protein: CASSLSGETQYF; CDR3 DNA: TGTGCCAGCAGTTTATCAGGAGAGACCCAGTACTTC
clone size: -; V gene: TRBV7-2; D gene: -; J gene: TRBJ1-1; CDR3 protein: CASSLAGRVSTEAFF; CDR3 DNA: TGTGCCAGCAGCTTAGCGGGCAGGGTAAGCACTGAAGCTTTCTTT
clone size: many; V gene: TRBV6-5; D gene: -; J gene: TRBJ1-5; CDR3 protein: CASSLQNGQPQHF; CDR3 DNA: TGTGCCAGCAGTCTCCAGAATGGGCAGCCCCAGCATTTT
clone size: once; V gene: TRBV3-1; D gene: -; J gene: TRBJ2-7; CDR3 protein: CASSLQILGGYEQYF; CDR3 DNA: TGTGCCAGCAGTCTTCAAATACTAGGGGGGTACGAGCAGTACTTC
clone size: -; V gene: TRBV7-2; D gene: TRBD2; J gene: TRBJ2-1; CDR3 protein: CASSLNPAGGHRNEQFF; CDR3 DNA: TGTGCCAGCAGCTTAAACCCAGCGGGGGGGCATAGGAATGAGCAGTTCTTC
clone size: -; V gene: TRBV5-6; D gene: TRBD1; J gene: TRBJ2-3; CDR3 protein: CASSILGRDRVTDTQYF; CDR3 DNA: TGTGCCAGCAGCATCCTTGGTCGGGACAGGGTCACAGATACGCAGTATTTT
clone size: few; V gene: TRBV27; D gene: -; J gene: TRBJ2-4; CDR3 protein: CASSLSTVAKNIQYF; CDR3 DNA: TGTGCCAGCAGTTTATCGACAGTAGCCAAAAACATTCAGTACTTC
clone size: once; V gene: TRBV20-1; D gene: -; J gene: TRBJ1-1; CDR3 protein: CSASLGDEAFF; CDR3 DNA: TGCAGTGCTAGCTTAGGGGATGAAGCTTTCTTT
clone size: -; V gene: TRBV10-3; D gene: -; J gene: TRBJ2-3; CDR3 protein: CACGRGDSTDTQYF; CDR3 DNA: TGTGCCTGCGGCAGGGGGGATAGCACAGATACGCAGTATTTT
clone size: -; V gene: TRBV29-1; D gene: TRBD1; J gene: TRBJ1-1; CDR3 protein: CSVGRDSTEAFF; CDR3 DNA: TGCAGCGTTGGAAGGGACAGTACTGAAGCTTTCTTT
clone size: -; V gene: TRBV6-2/TRBV6-3; D gene: -; J gene: TRBJ1-1; CDR3 protein: CASSYSGGAVNTEAFF; CDR3 DNA: TGTGCCAGCAGTTACTCGGGGGGTGCCGTTAACACTGAAGCTTTCTTT
clone size: -; V gene: TRBV7-6; D gene: TRBD1; J gene: TRBJ2-1; CDR3 protein: CASSPSRDRGRRNNEQFF; CDR3 DNA: TGTGCCAGCAGCCCGTCCCGGGACAGGGGACGCCGTAACAATGAGCAGTTCTTC
clone size: many; V gene: TRBV7-8; D gene: -; J gene: TRBJ2-2; CDR3 protein: CASSLWGATNTGELFF; CDR3 DNA: TGTGCCAGCAGCTTATGGGGGGCGACGAACACCGGGGAGCTGTTTTTT
clone size: -; V gene: TRBV6-1; D gene: TRBD1; J gene: TRBJ1-5; CDR3 protein: CASSDRGQALGHQPQHF; CDR3 DNA: TGTGCCAGCAGTGACCGGGGACAGGCTCTCGGGCATCAGCCCCAGCATTTT
clone size: -; V gene: TRBV6-1; D gene: -; J gene: TRBJ2-3; CDR3 protein: CASSEGALVSLGGDTQYF; CDR3 DNA: TGTGCCAGCAGTGAAGGCGCCCTAGTCAGCTTGGGGGGAGATACGCAGTATTTT
clone size: many; V gene: TRBV5-1; D gene: TRBD2; J gene: TRBJ2-2; CDR3 protein: CASSFVEGRLADMNTGELFF; CDR3 DNA: TGCGCCAGCAGCTTCGTGGAGGGGCGACTAGCGGACATGAACACCGGGGAGCTGTTTTTT
clone size: few; V gene: TRBV2; D gene: TRBD1; J gene: TRBJ2-7; CDR3 protein: CASSWDRAGVEQYF; CDR3 DNA: TGTGCCAGCAGTTGGGACAGGGCAGGGGTCGAGCAGTACTTC
clone size: -; V gene: TRBV24-1; D gene: TRBD1; J gene: TRBJ2-5; CDR3 protein: CATSATGARAETQYF; CDR3 DNA: TGTGCCACCAGCGCGACAGGGGCGCGCGCAGAGACCCAGTACTTC
clone size: few; V gene: TRBV27; D gene: TRBD1; J gene: TRBJ2-3; CDR3 protein: CASIAGGNTDTQYF; CDR3 DNA: TGTGCCAGCATCGCAGGGGGCAACACAGATACGCAGTATTTT
clone size: few; V gene: TRBV6-5; D gene: TRBD2; J gene: TRBJ2-2; CDR3 protein: CASSYGTSGYYTGELFF; CDR3 DNA: TGTGCCAGCAGTTACGGGACTAGCGGGTACTACACCGGGGAGCTGTTTTTT
clone size: few; V gene: TRBV2; D gene: -; J gene: TRBJ2-7; CDR3 protein: CASSDTSYEQYF; CDR3 DNA: TGTGCCAGCAGTGACACCTCCTACGAGCAGTACTTC
clone size: -; V gene: TRBV19; D gene: -; J gene: TRBJ1-5; CDR3 protein: CASSLFMGLNQPQHF; CDR3 DNA: TGTGCCAGTAGTCTCTTCATGGGCCTCAATCAGCCCCAGCATTTT
clone size: -; V gene: TRBV7-9; D gene: TRBD1; J gene: TRBJ2-4; CDR3 protein: CASSPGTGGKNIQYF; CDR3 DNA: TGTGCCAGCAGCCCAGGGACAGGGGGGAAAAACATTCAGTACTTC
clone size: -; V gene: TRBV20-1; D gene: -; J gene: TRBJ2-1; CDR3 protein: CSLRGSNNEQFF; CDR3 DNA: TGTTCTCTTCGGGGCAGTAACAATGAGCAGTTCTTC
clone size: -; V gene: TRBV29-1; D gene: -; J gene: TRBJ2-5; CDR3 protein: CSVGVGKLTVQETQYF; CDR3 DNA: TGCAGCGTTGGAGTGGGCAAACTAACAGTCCAAGAGACCCAGTACTTC
clone size: -; V gene: TRBV30; D gene: -; J gene: TRBJ2-4; CDR3 protein: CALSRGGAKNIQYF; CDR3 DNA: TGTGCCTTGAGTCGTGGGGGGGCCAAAAACATTCAGTACTTC
clone size: -; V gene: TRBV18; D gene: -; J gene: TRBJ1-5; CDR3 protein: CASSLDPDGREHF; CDR3 DNA: TGTGCCAGCTCACTCGACCCCGATGGAAGAGAGCATTTT
clone size: few; V gene: TRBV18; D gene: -; J gene: TRBJ1-1; CDR3 protein: CASSPQGLNTEAFF; CDR3 DNA: TGTGCCAGCTCACCACAGGGCCTGAACACTGAAGCTTTCTTT
clone size: few; V gene: TRBV7-2; D gene: -; J gene: TRBJ2-7; CDR3 protein: CASSLGPNTYEQYF; CDR3 DNA: TGTGCCAGCAGCCTCGGGCCCAACACCTACGAGCAGTACTTC
clone size: -; V gene: TRBV19; D gene: -; J gene: TRBJ2-2; CDR3 protein: CASMVGASIGELFF; CDR3 DNA: TGTGCCAGTATGGTAGGCGCTAGCATCGGGGAGCTGTTTTTT
clone size: few; V gene: TRBV11-2; D gene: -; J gene: TRBJ2-7; CDR3 protein: CASSPLSGHRSSYEQYF; CDR3 DNA: TGTGCCAGCAGCCCATTGAGTGGTCACCGGAGCTCCTACGAGCAGTACTTC
clone size: many; V gene: TRBV25-1; D gene: -; J gene: TRBJ2-5; CDR3 protein: CAIGEGETQYF; CDR3 DNA: TGTGCCATAGGAGAGGGTGAGACCCAGTACTTC
clone size: many; V gene: TRBV29-1; D gene: -; J gene: TRBJ2-1; CDR3 protein: CSARGGSSYNEQFF; CDR3 DNA: TGCAGCGCCAGGGGCGGGAGCTCCTACAATGAGCAGTTCTTC
clone size: -; V gene: TRBV6-1; D gene: -; J gene: TRBJ2-2; CDR3 protein: CARGPPNTGELFF; CDR3 DNA: TGTGCCAGGGGACCCCCGAACACCGGGGAGCTGTTTTTT
clone size: -; V gene: TRBV29-1; D gene: TRBD2; J gene: TRBJ2-3; CDR3 protein: CSVEDGRGGDTQYF; CDR3 DNA: TGCAGCGTTGAGGATGGGAGGGGTGGAGATACGCAGTATTTT
clone size: few; V gene: TRBV5-1; D gene: TRBD1; J gene: TRBJ1-2; CDR3 protein: CASSLEGQGARGYTF; CDR3 DNA: TGCGCCAGCAGCTTGGAGGGACAGGGGGCGCGAGGCTACACCTTC
clone size: few; V gene: TRBV5-4; D gene: TRBD1; J gene: TRBJ2-1; CDR3 protein: CASSRGTGGAYNEQFF; CDR3 DNA: TGTGCCAGCAGCAGAGGGACAGGGGGCGCCTACAATGAGCAGTTCTTC
clone size: few; V gene: TRBV9; D gene: -; J gene: TRBJ2-7; CDR3 protein: CASSPAGHEQYF; CDR3 DNA: TGTGCCAGCAGCCCCGCCGGGCACGAGCAGTACTTC
clone size: -; V gene: TRBV29-1; D gene: -; J gene: TRBJ2-3; CDR3 protein: CSVAGHPRNTDTQYF; CDR3 DNA: TGCAGCGTTGCTGGACACCCTAGGAACACAGATACGCAGTATTTT
clone size: few; V gene: TRBV4-3; D gene: TRBD1; J gene: TRBJ2-3; CDR3 protein: CASSRRVGQGAKDTQYF; CDR3 DNA: TGCGCCAGCAGCCGCAGAGTGGGACAGGGGGCTAAGGATACGCAGTATTTT
clone size: -; V gene: TRBV12-3/TRBV12-4; D gene: TRBD1; J gene: TRBJ2-2; CDR3 protein: CASRRQGLNTGELFF; CDR3 DNA: TGTGCCAGCAGGAGACAGGGGTTAAACACCGGGGAGCTGTTTTTT
clone size: -; V gene: TRBV3-1; D gene: -; J gene: TRBJ1-2; CDR3 protein: CASSVDSNYGYTF; CDR3 DNA: TGTGCCAGCAGCGTGGACAGCAACTATGGCTACACCTTC
clone size: -; V gene: TRBV6-1; D gene: TRBD2; J gene: TRBJ2-5; CDR3 protein: CASIWSSGGETQYF; CDR3 DNA: TGTGCCAGCATCTGGAGTAGCGGGGGAGAGACCCAGTACTTC
clone size: many; V gene: TRBV28; D gene: TRBD2; J gene: TRBJ2-1; CDR3 protein: CASSSLASGSQNNEQFF; CDR3 DNA: TGTGCCAGCAGTTCCCTCGCTAGCGGGAGTCAGAACAATGAGCAGTTCTTC
clone size: few; V gene: TRBV7-9; D gene: -; J gene: TRBJ2-7; CDR3 protein: CASSPTRFWEQYF; CDR3 DNA: TGTGCCAGCAGCCCGACCAGATTCTGGGAGCAGTACTTC
clone size: -; V gene: TRBV5-1; D gene: TRBD2; J gene: TRBJ2-1; CDR3 protein: CASSFHLAGDQFF; CDR3 DNA: TGCGCCAGCAGCTTCCACCTAGCGGGGGATCAGTTCTTC